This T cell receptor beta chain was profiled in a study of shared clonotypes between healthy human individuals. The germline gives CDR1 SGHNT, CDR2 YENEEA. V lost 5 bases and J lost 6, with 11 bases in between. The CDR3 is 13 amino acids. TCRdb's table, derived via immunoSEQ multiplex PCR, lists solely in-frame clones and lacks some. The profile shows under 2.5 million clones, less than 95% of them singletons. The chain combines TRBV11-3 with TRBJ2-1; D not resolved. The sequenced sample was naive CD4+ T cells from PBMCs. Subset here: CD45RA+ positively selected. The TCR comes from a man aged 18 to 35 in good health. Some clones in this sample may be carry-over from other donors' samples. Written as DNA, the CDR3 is TGTGCCAGCAGCCTCCCTTGGGGCAATGAGCAGTTCTTC. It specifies CASSLPWGNEQFF.